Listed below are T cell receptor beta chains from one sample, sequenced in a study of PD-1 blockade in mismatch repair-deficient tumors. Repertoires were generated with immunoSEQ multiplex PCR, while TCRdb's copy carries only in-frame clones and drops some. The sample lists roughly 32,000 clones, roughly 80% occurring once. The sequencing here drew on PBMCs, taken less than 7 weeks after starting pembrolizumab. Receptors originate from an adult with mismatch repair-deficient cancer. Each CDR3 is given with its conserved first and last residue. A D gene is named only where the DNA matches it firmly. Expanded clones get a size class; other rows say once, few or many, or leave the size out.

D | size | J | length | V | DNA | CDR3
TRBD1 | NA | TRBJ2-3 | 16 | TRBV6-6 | TGTGCCAGCAGTTACTCGATGGGACAGGGTACAGATACGCAGTATTTT | CASSYSMGQGTDTQYF
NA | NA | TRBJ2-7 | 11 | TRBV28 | TGTGCCAGCAGTTTTAGTAGAAGTCGGTACTTC | CASSFSRSRYF
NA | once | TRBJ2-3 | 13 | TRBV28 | TGTGCCAGCAGTACCTCAGGGGAGGATACGCAGTATTTT | CASSTSGEDTQYF
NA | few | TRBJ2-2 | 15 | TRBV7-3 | TGTGCCAGCAGCTCCTGGGCGGGCTATGCCGGGGAGCTGTTTTTT | CASSSWAGYAGELFF
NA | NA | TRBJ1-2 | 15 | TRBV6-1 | TGTGCCAGCAGTGTCGCGCCTCAGGGGAACTATGGCTACACCTTC | CASSVAPQGNYGYTF
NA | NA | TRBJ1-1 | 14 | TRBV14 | TGTGCCAGCAGCCAAGTAGGGGCTGGCACTGAAGCTTTCTTT | CASSQVGAGTEAFF
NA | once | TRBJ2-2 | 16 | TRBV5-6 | TGTGCCAGCAGCTTGGGAGGAAGCTTAAACACCGGGGAGCTGTTTTTT | CASSLGGSLNTGELFF
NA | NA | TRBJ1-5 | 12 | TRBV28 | TGTGCCAGCAGTTTTCGCGGACAGCCCCAGCATTTT | CASSFRGQPQHF
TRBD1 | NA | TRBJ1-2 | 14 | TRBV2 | TGTGCCAGGGGGGCAGGGGGCAGGGACTATGGCTACACCTTC | CARGAGGRDYGYTF
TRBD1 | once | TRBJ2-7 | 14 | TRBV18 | TGTGCCAGCTCACCACCGGGACAGGCCTACGAGCAGTACTTC | CASSPPGQAYEQYF
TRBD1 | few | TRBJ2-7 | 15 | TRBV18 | TGTGCCAGCTCACCTACGACAGGGGGCAGCGACGAGCAGTACTTC | CASSPTTGGSDEQYF
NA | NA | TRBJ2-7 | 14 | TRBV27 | TGTGCCAGCAGCGGACTAGGGGGGGCCTACGAGCAGTACTTC | CASSGLGGAYEQYF
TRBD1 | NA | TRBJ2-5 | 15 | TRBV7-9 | TGTGCCAGCAGCTTCAGACAGGGGGACCAAGAGACCCAGTACTTC | CASSFRQGDQETQYF
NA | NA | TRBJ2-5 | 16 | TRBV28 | TGTGCCAGCAGTCGATGGGGGGGGGCAGGGCGAGAGACCCAGTACTTC | CASSRWGGAGRETQYF
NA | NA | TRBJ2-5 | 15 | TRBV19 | TGTGCCAGTAGTTCACCCGCGCCGGTGAAAGAGACCCAGTACTTC | CASSSPAPVKETQYF
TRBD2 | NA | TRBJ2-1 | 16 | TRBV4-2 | TGTGCCAGCAGCCAACATAGCGGGAATCAAGACAATGAGCAGTTCTTC | CASSQHSGNQDNEQFF
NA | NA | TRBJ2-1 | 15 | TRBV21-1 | TGTGCCAGCAGCAAACCTTTACTAGCTTACAATGAGCAGTTCTTC | CASSKPLLAYNEQFF
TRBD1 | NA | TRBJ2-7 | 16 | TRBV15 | TGTGCCACCAGCCCTTACAGGGGGCCCGGATCCTACGAGCAGTACTTC | CATSPYRGPGSYEQYF
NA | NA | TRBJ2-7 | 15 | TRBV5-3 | TGTGCCAGAAGCTTGGTCCGACAGTTCTCCTACGAGCAGTACTTC | CARSLVRQFSYEQYF
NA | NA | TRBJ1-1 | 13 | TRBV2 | TGTGCCAGACTCATTCTATCCACCACTGAAGCTTTCTTT | CARLILSTTEAFF
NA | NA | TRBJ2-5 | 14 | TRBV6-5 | TGTGCCAGCAGTTACGGGCGTATCCAAGAGACCCAGTACTTC | CASSYGRIQETQYF
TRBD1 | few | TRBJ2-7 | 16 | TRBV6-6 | TGTGCCAGCAGTACACACCCTGGGACAGTTTCCTACGAGCAGTACTTC | CASSTHPGTVSYEQYF
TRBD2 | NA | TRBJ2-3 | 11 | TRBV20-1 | TGCAGTGCCGCCCCTAGCGGTACAAAGTATTTT | CSAAPSGTKYF
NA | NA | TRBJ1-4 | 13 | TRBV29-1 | TGCAGCGGATTGGGCCGTCCTGGGGAAAAACTGTTTTTT | CSGLGRPGEKLFF
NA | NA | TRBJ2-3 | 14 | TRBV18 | TGTGCCAGCTCACCGCAGACAGGCCTGAATACGCAGTATTTT | CASSPQTGLNTQYF
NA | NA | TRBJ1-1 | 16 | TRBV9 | TGTGCCAGCAGCGTAGTTGTGGGGGCCGGGAACACTGAAGCTTTCTTT | CASSVVVGAGNTEAFF
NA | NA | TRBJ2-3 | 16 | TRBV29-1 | TGCAGCGTTGAAGGCCAGGACAGCCTTAGCACAGATACGCAGTATTTT | CSVEGQDSLSTDTQYF
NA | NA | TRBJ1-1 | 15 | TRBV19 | TGTGCCAGTAGCGGTCAGGGGAGAGGGTCCCCTGAAGCTTTCTTT | CASSGQGRGSPEAFF
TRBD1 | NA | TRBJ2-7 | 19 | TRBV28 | TGTGCCAGCAGTTTTAGTAGGCAGGGGGTCATCTTAAGCTCCTACGAGCAGTACTTC | CASSFSRQGVILSSYEQYF
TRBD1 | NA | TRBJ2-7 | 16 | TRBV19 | TGTGCCAGTAGTGTGGGGGTAGGGACAGGGGCTGAAGAGCAGTACTTC | CASSVGVGTGAEEQYF
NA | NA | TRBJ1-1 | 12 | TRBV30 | TGTGCCTGGATTGAGGTGAGCACTGAAGCTTTCTTT | CAWIEVSTEAFF
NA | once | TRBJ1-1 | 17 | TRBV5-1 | TGCGCCAGCAGCTTGGAGTCGATGAGCCAGGGTGGGACTGAAGCTTTCTTT | CASSLESMSQGGTEAFF
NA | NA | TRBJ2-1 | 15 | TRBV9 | TGTGCCAGCAGCCCGCTACGGGGGACTTACAATGAGCAGTTCTTC | CASSPLRGTYNEQFF
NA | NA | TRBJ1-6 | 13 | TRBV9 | TGTGCCAGCAGCCCAGTTCCCAATTCACCCCTCCACTTT | CASSPVPNSPLHF
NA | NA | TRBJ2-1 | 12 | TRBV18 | TGTGCCAGCTCAGGCCTCCGGAGTGAGCAGTTCTTC | CASSGLRSEQFF
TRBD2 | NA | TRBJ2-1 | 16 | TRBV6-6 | TGTGCCAGCAGTACCCTTCGGGAGGCCCCCCGCAATGAGCAGTTCTTC | CASSTLREAPRNEQFF
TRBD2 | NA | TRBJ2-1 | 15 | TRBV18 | TGTGCCAGCTCACCGACTAGCGGGAGGGCAGCCGAGCAGTTCTTC | CASSPTSGRAAEQFF
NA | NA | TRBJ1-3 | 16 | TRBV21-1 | TGTGCCAGCAGCAAAGACCTTAACTTCTCTGGAAACACCATATATTTT | CASSKDLNFSGNTIYF
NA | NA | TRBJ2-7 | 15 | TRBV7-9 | TGTGCCAGCAGCTCAGGGACTCCGGGGATTTACGAGCAGTACTTC | CASSSGTPGIYEQYF
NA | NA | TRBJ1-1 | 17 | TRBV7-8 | TGTGCCAGCACCCAAGGCGGGGGGGCTAGTCTCAACACTGAAGCTTTCTTT | CASTQGGGASLNTEAFF
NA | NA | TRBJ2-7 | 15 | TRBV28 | TGTGCCGCCTCGGCCAGGCCTCAGGGTTCAGGCGAGCAGTACTTC | CAASARPQGSGEQYF
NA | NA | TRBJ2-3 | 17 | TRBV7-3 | TGTGCCAGCAGCTTGGGACATTCCCCTTTTGGCGGAGATACGCAGTATTTT | CASSLGHSPFGGDTQYF
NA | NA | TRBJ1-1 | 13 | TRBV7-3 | TGTGCCAGCAGCCCACAAACGAACACTGAAGCTTTCTTT | CASSPQTNTEAFF
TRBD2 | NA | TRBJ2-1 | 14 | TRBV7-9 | TGTGCCAGCAGCTCCAGCGGGAGGGCACGGGAGCAGTTCTTC | CASSSSGRAREQFF
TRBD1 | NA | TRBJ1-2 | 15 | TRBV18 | TGTGCCAGCTCCCCCGGGACAGGGGAGGACTATGGCTACACCTTC | CASSPGTGEDYGYTF
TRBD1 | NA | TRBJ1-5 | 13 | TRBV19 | TGTGCTTCGGGACAGGGGTACAATCAGCCCCAGCATTTT | CASGQGYNQPQHF
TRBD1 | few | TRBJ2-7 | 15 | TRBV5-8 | TGTGCCAGCAGCTTGGTGGGGACAGGGTTCTACGAGCAGTACTTC | CASSLVGTGFYEQYF
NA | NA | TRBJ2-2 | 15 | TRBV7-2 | TGTGCCAGCAGCTTCGACAGGCGAAACACCGGGGAGCTGTTTTTT | CASSFDRRNTGELFF
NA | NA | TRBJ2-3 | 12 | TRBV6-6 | TGTGCCAGCAGTTCTACCACAGATACGCAGTATTTT | CASSSTTDTQYF
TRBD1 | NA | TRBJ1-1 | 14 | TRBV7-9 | TGTGCCAGCAGCTCAACAGGGGCCAACACTGAAGCTTTCTTT | CASSSTGANTEAFF
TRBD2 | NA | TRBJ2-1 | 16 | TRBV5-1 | TGCGCCAGCAGCTTGGCCCCGGGACTAGATTACAATGAGCAGTTCTTC | CASSLAPGLDYNEQFF
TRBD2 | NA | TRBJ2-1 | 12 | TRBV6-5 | TGTGCCAGCAGTTACCCGGGACTAGCGCAGTTCTTC | CASSYPGLAQFF
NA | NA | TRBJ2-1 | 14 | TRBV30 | TGTGCCTGGAGTGAGGCGGGAACGTACAATGAGCAGTTCTTC | CAWSEAGTYNEQFF